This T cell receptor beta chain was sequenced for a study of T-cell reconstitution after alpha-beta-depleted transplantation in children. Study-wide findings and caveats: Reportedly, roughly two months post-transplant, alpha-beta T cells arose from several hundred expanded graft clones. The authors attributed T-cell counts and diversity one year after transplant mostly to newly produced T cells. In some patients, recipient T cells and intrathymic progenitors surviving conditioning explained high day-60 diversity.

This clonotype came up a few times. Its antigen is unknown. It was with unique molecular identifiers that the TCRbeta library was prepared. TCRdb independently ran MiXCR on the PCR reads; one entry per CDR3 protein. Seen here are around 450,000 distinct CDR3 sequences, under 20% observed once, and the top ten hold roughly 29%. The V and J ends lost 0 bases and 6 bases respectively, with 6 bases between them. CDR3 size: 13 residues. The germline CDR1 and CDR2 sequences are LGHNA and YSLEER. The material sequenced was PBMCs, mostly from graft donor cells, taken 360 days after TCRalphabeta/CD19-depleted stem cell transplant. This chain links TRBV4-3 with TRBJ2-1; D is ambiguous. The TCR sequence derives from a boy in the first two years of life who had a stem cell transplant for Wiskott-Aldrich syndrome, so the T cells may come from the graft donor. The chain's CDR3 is CASSQDGLNEQFF. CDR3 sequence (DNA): TGCGCCAGCAGCCAAGACGGTCTCAATGAGCAGTTCTTC.